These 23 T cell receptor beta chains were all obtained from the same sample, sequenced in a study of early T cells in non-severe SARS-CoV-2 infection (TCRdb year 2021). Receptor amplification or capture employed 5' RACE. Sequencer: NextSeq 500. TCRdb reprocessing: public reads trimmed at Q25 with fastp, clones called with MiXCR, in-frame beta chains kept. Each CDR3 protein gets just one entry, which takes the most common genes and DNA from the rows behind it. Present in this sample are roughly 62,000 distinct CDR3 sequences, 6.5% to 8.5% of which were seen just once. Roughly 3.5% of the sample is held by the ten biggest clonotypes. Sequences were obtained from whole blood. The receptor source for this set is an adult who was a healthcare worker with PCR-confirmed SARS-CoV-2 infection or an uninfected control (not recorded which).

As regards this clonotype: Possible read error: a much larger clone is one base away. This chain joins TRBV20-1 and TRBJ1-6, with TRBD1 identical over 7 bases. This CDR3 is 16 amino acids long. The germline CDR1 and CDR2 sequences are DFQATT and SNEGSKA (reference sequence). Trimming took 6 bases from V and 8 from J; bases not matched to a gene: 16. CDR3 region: CSALPLRGQLHSPLHF. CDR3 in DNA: TGCAGTGCATTACCGCTTAGGGGGCAGCTTCATTCACCCCTCCACTTT.

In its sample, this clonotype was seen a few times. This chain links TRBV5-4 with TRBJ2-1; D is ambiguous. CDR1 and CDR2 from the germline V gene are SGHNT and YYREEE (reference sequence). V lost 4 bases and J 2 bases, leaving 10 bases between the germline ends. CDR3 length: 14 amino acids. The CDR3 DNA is TGTGCCAGCAGCCTCAAGGGCCCCTACAATGAGCAGTTCTTC. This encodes CASSLKGPYNEQFF.

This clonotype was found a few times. The CDR3 DNA sequence: TGTGCCAGCAGCCCCCAGGGTGAGATCTCCTACGAGCAGTACTTC. This sequence encodes CASSPQGEISYEQYF. This chain links TRBV12-3 or TRBV12-4 with TRBJ2-7, with a tentative D call TRBD1 (5 bases). The CDR3 is 15 amino acids. V shed 6 bases and J shed 0 bases, with 15 bases lying between them.

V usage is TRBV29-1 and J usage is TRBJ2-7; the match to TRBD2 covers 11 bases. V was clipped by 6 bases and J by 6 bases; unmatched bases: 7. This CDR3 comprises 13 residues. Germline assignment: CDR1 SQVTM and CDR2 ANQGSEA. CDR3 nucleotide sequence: TGCAGCGTAGGGACTAGCGGTACTAGCGAGCAGTACTTC. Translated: CSVGTSGTSEQYF.

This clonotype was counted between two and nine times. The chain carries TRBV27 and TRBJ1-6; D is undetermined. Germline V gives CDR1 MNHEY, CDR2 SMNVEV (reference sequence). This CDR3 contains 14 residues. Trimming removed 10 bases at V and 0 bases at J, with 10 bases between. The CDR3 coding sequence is TGTGCCACCCAGGCGAGCTCCTATAATTCACCCCTCCACTTT. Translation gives CATQASSYNSPLHF.

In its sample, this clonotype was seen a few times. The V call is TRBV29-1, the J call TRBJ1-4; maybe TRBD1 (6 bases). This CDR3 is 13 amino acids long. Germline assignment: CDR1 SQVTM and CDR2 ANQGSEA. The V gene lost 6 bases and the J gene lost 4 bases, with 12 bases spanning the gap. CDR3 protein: CSVRGTSNEKLFF. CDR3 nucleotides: TGCAGCGTGAGGGGGACAAGTAATGAAAAACTGTTTTTT.

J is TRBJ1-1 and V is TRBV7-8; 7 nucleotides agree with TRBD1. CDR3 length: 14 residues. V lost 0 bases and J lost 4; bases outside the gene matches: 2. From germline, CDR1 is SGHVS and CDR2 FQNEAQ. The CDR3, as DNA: TGTGCCAGCAGCTTAGCCGAGGGGGCCACTGAAGCTTTCTTT. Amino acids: CASSLAEGATEAFF.

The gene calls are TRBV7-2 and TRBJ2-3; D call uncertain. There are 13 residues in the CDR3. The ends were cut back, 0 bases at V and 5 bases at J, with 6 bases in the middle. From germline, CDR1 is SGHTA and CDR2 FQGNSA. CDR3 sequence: CASSLAQRDTQYF. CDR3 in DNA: TGTGCCAGCAGCTTAGCTCAGAGAGATACGCAGTATTTT. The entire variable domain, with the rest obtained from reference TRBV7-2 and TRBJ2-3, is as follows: GAGVSQSPSNKVTEKGKDVELRCDPISGHTALYWYRQSLGQGLEFLIYFQGNSAPDKSGLPSDRFSAERTGGSVSTLTIQRTQQEDSAVYLCASSLAQRDTQYFGPGTRLTVL.

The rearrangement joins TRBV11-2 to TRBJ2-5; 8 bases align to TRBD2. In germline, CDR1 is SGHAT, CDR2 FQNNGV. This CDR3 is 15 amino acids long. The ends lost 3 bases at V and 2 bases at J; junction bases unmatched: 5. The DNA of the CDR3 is TGTGCCAGCAGCTTGCCTAGCGGGCCGCAAGAGACCCAGTACTTC. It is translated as CASSLPSGPQETQYF.

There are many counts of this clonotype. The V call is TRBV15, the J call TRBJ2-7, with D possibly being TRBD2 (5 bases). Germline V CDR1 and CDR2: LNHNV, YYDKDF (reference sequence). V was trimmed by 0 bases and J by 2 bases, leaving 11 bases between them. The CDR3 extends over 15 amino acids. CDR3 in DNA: TGTGCCACCAGCAGAGATCGGGGAGAGGCCTACGAGCAGTACTTC. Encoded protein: CATSRDRGEAYEQYF. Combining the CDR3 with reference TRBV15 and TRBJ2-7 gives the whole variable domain DAMVIQNPRYQVTQFGKPVTLSCSQTLNHNVMYWYQQKSSQAPKLLFHYYDKDFNNEADTPDNFQSRRPNTSFCFLDIRSPGLGDTAMYLCATSRDRGEAYEQYFGPGTRLTVT.

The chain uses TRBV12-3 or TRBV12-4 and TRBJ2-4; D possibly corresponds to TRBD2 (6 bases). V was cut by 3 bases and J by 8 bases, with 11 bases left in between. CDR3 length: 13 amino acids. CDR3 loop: CASSFAGSDIQYF. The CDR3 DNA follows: TGTGCCAGCAGTTTTGCCGGGAGTGACATTCAGTACTTC.

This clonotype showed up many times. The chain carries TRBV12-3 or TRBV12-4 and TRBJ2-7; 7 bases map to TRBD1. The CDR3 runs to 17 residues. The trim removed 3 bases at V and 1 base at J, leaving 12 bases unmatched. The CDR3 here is CASSFGDSALRSYEQYF. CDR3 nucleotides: TGTGCCAGCAGTTTTGGGGACAGCGCTTTGAGGTCCTACGAGCAGTACTTC.

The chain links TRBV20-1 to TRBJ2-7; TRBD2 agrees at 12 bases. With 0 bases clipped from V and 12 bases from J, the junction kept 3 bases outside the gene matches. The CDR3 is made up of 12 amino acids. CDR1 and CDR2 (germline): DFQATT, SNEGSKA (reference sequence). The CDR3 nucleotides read TGCAGTGCTAGAGATCCACTAGCGGGAGGGTACTTC. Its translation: CSARDPLAGGYF.

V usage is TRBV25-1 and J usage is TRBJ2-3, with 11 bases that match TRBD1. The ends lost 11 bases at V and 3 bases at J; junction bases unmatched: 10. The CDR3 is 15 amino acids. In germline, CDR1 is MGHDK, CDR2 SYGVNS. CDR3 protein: CAHGPGDRGTDTQYF. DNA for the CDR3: TGTGCCCACGGGCCGGGGGACAGGGGGACAGATACGCAGTATTTT.

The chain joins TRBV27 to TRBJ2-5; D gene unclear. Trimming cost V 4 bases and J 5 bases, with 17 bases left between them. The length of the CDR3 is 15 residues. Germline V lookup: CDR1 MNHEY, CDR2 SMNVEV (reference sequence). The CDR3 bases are TGTGCCAGCAGTTCCCGACGGACCCTTGGGGAGACCCAGTACTTC. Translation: CASSSRRTLGETQYF.

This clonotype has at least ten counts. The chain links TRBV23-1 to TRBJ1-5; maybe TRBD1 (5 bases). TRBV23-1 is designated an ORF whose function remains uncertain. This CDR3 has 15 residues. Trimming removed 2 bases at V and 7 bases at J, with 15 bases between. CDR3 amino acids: CASSQRIQERQPQHF. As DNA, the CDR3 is TGCGCCAGCAGTCAAAGGATACAGGAGCGACAGCCCCAGCATTTT.

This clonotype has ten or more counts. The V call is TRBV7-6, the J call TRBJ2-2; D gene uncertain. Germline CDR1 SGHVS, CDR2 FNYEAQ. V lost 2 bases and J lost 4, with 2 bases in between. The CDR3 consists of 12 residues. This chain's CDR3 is CASSLSTGELFF. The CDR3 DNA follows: TGTGCCAGCAGCTTATCCACCGGGGAGCTGTTTTTT.

CDR3 sequence reads: CASSELGVAGNQPQHF. CDR3 nucleotides: TGTGCCAGCAGTGAATTGGGGGTCGCAGGCAATCAGCCCCAGCATTTT. V and J are TRBV6-1 and TRBJ1-5, with a weak D call TRBD1 (5 bases). The CDR3 runs to 16 residues. Germline V CDR1 and CDR2: MNHNS, SASEGT. The V end lost 2 bases, the J end lost 2 bases, and 13 bases lay between the germline ends.

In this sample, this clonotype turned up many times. CDR3 in amino acids: CASSEGREGPDTQYF. The CDR3 nucleotides are TGCGCCAGCAGTGAGGGGCGGGAGGGCCCGGATACGCAGTATTTT. The chain couples TRBV10-2 to TRBJ2-3; the match to TRBD2 covers 9 bases. The germline V gene encodes CDR1 WSHSY and CDR2 SAAADI. The V and J ends lost 2 bases and 6 bases, in that order; junction bases with no gene match: 6. This CDR3 is 15 amino acids long.

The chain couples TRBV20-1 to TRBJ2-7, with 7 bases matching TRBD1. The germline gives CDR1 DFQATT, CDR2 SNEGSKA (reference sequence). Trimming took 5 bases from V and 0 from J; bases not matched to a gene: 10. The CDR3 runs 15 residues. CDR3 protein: CSAAYRDSLSYEQYF. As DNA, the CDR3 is TGCAGTGCTGCCTACCGGGACAGCCTCTCCTACGAGCAGTACTTC.

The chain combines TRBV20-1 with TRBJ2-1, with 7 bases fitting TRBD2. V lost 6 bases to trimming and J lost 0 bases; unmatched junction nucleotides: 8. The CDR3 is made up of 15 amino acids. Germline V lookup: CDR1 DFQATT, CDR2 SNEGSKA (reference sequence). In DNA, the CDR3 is TGCAGTGCAGGGGACTACCACCTCTCCTACAATGAGCAGTTCTTC. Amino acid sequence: CSAGDYHLSYNEQFF.

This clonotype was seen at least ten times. CDR3 protein: CASSRSPGAAYEQYF. The CDR3 DNA sequence: TGTGCCAGCAGCCGGAGTCCGGGGGCGGCCTACGAGCAGTACTTC. The gene calls are TRBV3-1 and TRBJ2-7, with D possibly called TRBD1 or TRBD2 (6 bases each). With 4 bases removed from V and 2 bases from J, the gap between germline ends came to 15 bases. The germline CDR1 and CDR2 sequences are LGHDT and YNNKEL (reference sequence). CDR3 length: 15 amino acids.

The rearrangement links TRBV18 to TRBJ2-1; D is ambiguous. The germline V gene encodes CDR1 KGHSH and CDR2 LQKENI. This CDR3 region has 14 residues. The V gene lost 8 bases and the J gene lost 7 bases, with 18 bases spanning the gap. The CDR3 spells CASAAGVLRNEQFF. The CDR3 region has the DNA TGTGCCAGCGCCGCAGGTGTACTGCGGAATGAGCAGTTCTTC.